A single sample is the source of the 12 T cell receptor beta chains below, sequenced in a study of OX40 agonist ivuxolimab in advanced cancers. TCRdb's copy holds only in-frame clones and misses some; the assay was immunoSEQ multiplex PCR. Among some 76,000 clones, around 81% were seen once, and the ten largest hold more than 1.5%. Sequences were derived from CD4+ or CD8+ T cells sorted from blood, sampled in a trial of the OX40 agonist ivuxolimab. The receptors were sampled from an adult with an advanced solid tumor such as melanoma, head and neck, liver or kidney cancer.

The gene calls are TRBV5-6 and TRBJ2-2; 10 bases agree with TRBD1. Germline loops: CDR1 SGHDT, CDR2 YYEEEE. Germline trimming cut 4 bases from V and 3 bases from J; bases unmatched to any gene: 6. The CDR3 runs 16 residues. Here the CDR3 reads CASSPDRGLDTGELFF. CDR3 DNA sequence: TGTGCCAGCAGCCCCGACAGGGGGCTTGACACCGGGGAGCTGTTTTTT.

This chain connects TRBV30 to TRBJ1-5; no reliable D call. The CDR3 length is 14 residues. The germline V gene encodes CDR1 GTSNPN and CDR2 SVGIG (reference sequence). Deletions cut 4 bases from V and 0 bases from J, with 10 bases between. CDR3 amino acids: CAWIPRHSNQPQHF. In nucleotides, the CDR3 is TGTGCCTGGATACCACGGCATAGCAATCAGCCCCAGCATTTT. Full variable domain (remainder filled in from reference TRBV30 and TRBJ1-5): SQTIHQWPATLVQPVGSPLSLECTVEGTSNPNLYWYRQAAGRGLQLLFYSVGIGQISSEVPQNLSASRPQDRQFILSSKKLLLSDSGFYLCAWIPRHSNQPQHFGDGTRLSIL.

The V gene is TRBV5-6, the J gene TRBJ2-5, with D tentatively TRBD2 (5 bases). Looked up from germline, CDR1 is SGHDT and CDR2 is YYEEEE. Trimming stripped 3 bases from V and 4 bases from J, with 10 bases between. The CDR3 is made up of 13 amino acids. The CDR3 reads CASSSGLGETQYF. The CDR3 coding sequence is TGTGCCAGCAGCTCTGGACTGGGAGAGACCCAGTACTTC.

V usage is TRBV27 and J usage is TRBJ2-7, with a weak D call TRBD2 (5 bases). The germline V gene encodes CDR1 MNHEY and CDR2 SMNVEV (reference sequence). The CDR3 has 14 amino acids. Trimming removed 7 bases from V and 3 bases from J, with 16 bases in between. The CDR3 DNA reads as TGTGCCAGCACCCCCCCGGGGTCTCTCTACGAGCAGTACTTC. Protein sequence: CASTPPGSLYEQYF.

J is TRBJ1-5 and V is TRBV2; TRBD1 might be the D (5 bases). The CDR3 sequence is 17 residues long. Germline lookup yields CDR1 SNHLY and CDR2 FYNNEI. Deletions cut 5 bases from V and 3 bases from J, with 20 bases between. The CDR3 bases are TGTGCCAGCAGTCCTCACGATTTCGGGGGGATCAATCAGCCCCAGCATTTT. Translating gives CASSPHDFGGINQPQHF.

The V and J genes are TRBV5-1 and TRBJ2-3, with unresolved D. CDR3 size: 14 residues. V lost 0 bases to trimming and J lost 2 bases, with 7 bases between them. Germline CDR1 SGHRS, CDR2 YFSETQ. CDR3 amino acids: CASSLARHTDTQYF. CDR3 DNA sequence: TGCGCCAGCAGCTTGGCCCGGCACACAGATACGCAGTATTTT.

This clone occurred a few times. The CDR3 here is CASSREQGANTEAFF. CDR3 nucleotides: TGTGCCAGCAGCCGTGAGCAGGGGGCGAACACTGAAGCTTTCTTT. This sequence joins TRBV7-2 and TRBJ1-1, with TRBD1 identical over 8 bases. V was clipped by 5 bases and J by 1 base; unmatched bases: 6. The germline V gene encodes CDR1 SGHTA and CDR2 FQGNSA. The CDR3 has 15 amino acids.

This rearrangement joins TRBV14 to TRBJ2-7; D may be TRBD2 (7 bases). V gave up 2 bases and J gave up 0 bases, with 23 bases separating them. Germline V lookup: CDR1 SGHDN, CDR2 FVKESK. The CDR3 consists of 19 residues. The CDR3 is CASSQNYESGGFNSYEQYF. Written as DNA, the CDR3 is TGTGCCAGCAGCCAAAACTACGAATCGGGGGGCTTCAACTCCTACGAGCAGTACTTC.

The rearrangement links TRBV5-1 to TRBJ1-1; no reliable D call. Germline V CDR1 and CDR2: SGHRS, YFSETQ. There are 14 residues in the CDR3. The V end was cut by 4 bases, the J end by 1 base, with 11 bases between. The CDR3 spells CASSLRTSNTEAFF. CDR3 nucleotides: TGCGCCAGCAGCCTCCGGACGTCGAACACTGAAGCTTTCTTT.

The rearrangement joins TRBV5-6 to TRBJ2-7, with unresolved D. Between the trimmed V and J ends, which lost 3 bases and 3 bases, there was a span of 13 bases. CDR1 is SGHDT, CDR2 YYEEEE, per germline. There are 14 residues in the CDR3. CDR3 in DNA: TGTGCCAGCAGCTCCCTAGGTGGTAGCTACGAGCAGTACTTC. Residues: CASSSLGGSYEQYF.

The genes are TRBV5-4 and TRBJ2-1, with 7 positions matching TRBD1. CDR3 length: 15 amino acids. Germline CDR1 and CDR2: SGHNT and YYREEE (reference sequence). The ends lost 4 bases at V and 4 bases at J; junction bases unmatched: 8. The CDR3 reads CASSPPGTVYNEQFF. The CDR3 nucleotides are TGTGCCAGCAGCCCGCCCGGGACAGTGTACAATGAGCAGTTCTTC.

This chain uses TRBV5-1 with TRBJ2-7, with D perhaps matching TRBD1 or TRBD2 (5 bases each). The CDR3 contains 15 residues. The germline V gene has CDR1 SGHRS and CDR2 YFSETQ. V was cut by 3 bases and J by 0 bases, with 13 bases left in between. For the CDR3, the DNA is TGCGCCAGCAGCTCGGGGCCCGGCGGCTCCTACGAGCAGTACTTC. This sequence encodes CASSSGPGGSYEQYF.